This T cell receptor (beta chain) comes out of a study of blood T cell repertoires in COVID-19. Study-wide background: Whether acute or convalescent, the COVID-19 samples came from the United States, Italy and Spain. Sample material is recorded as cDNA or gDNA derived from T cells, B-cell-depleted T cells, or PBMCs.

TCRdb's copy holds only in-frame clones and misses some; the assay was immunoSEQ multiplex PCR. The profile covers 160,000 or so clones, with roughly 80% appearing a single time and 5.6% taken by the ten largest. Trimming left V 0 bases short and J 3 bases short, with 14 bases between. Germline CDR1 is KGHSY and CDR2 is FQNENV. This CDR3 region has 16 residues. The receptor's source is a woman aged 40 to 55 with acute COVID-19. The chain joins TRBV16 to TRBJ2-5, with D possibly matching TRBD1 (6 bases). Sequenced material: PBMCs or T cells enriched from blood (not recorded which). The CDR3 coding sequence is TGTGCCAGCAGCCAATCAACCGGCAGGGGCGAAGAGACCCAGTACTTC. Translating gives CASSQSTGRGEETQYF.